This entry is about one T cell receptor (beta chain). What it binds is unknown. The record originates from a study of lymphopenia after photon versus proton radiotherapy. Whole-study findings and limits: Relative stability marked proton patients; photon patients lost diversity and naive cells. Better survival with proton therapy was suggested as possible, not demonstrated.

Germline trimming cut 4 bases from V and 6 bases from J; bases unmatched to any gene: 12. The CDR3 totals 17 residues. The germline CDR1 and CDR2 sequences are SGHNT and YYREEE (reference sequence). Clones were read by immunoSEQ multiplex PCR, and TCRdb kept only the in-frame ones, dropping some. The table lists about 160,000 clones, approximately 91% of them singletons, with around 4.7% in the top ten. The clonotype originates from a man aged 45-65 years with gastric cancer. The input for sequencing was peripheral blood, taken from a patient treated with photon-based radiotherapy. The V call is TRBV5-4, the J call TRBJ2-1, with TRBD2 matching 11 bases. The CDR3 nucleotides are TGTGCCAGCAGCCTCCTTCTACTAGCGGGAGAATCCAATGAGCAGTTCTTC. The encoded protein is CASSLLLLAGESNEQFF.